The entry that follows covers one T cell receptor (beta chain) sequence. The CDR3 extends over 13 amino acids. Trimming shortened V by 4 bases and J by 1 base, and 7 bases separated the two germline ends. Germline V gives CDR1 MNHNS, CDR2 SASEGT. This specimen comes from a study of shared T cell receptors in the human thymus. Profiling relied on immunoSEQ multiplex PCR, and the TCRdb table lists in-frame clones only, not all of them. The sample contains about 710,000 clones, roughly 86% of which appear only once. This same sample was also part of a study on human thymus T cells.

The sample consisted of thymocytes. This clonotype originated in a boy less than two years old with a congenital heart defect. This chain uses TRBV6-1 with TRBJ1-1; D is undetermined. In DNA, the CDR3 is TGTGCCAGCAGTGTATTGTGGAACACTGAAGCTTTCTTT. Protein sequence: CASSVLWNTEAFF.